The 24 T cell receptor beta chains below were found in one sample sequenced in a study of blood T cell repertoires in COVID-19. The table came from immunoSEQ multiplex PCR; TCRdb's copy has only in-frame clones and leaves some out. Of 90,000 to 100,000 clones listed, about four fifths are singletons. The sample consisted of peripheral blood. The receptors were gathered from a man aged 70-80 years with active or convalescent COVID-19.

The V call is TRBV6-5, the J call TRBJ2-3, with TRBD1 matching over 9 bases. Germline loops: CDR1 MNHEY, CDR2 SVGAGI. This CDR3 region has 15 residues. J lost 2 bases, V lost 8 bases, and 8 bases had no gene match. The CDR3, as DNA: TGTGCCAGCGCGCTTCGGACAGGGGACACAGATACGCAGTATTTT. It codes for CASALRTGDTDTQYF.

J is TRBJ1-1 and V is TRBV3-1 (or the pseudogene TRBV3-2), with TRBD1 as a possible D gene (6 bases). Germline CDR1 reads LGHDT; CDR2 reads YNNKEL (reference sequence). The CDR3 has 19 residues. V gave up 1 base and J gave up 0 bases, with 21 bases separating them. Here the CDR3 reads CASSQGLGGRGILNTEAFF. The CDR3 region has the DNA TGTGCCAGCAGCCAAGGGCTAGGGGGTCGTGGGATATTGAACACTGAAGCTTTCTTT.

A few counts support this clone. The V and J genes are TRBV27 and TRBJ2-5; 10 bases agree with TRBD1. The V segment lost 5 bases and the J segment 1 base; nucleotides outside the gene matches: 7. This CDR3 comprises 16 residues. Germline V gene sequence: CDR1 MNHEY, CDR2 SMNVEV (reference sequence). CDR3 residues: CASSRWTGGPQETQYF. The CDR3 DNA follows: TGTGCCAGCAGTCGATGGACAGGGGGGCCCCAAGAGACCCAGTACTTC.

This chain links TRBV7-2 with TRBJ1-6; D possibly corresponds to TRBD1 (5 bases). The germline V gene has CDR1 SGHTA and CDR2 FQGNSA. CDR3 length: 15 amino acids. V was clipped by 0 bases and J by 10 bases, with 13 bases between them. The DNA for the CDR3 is TGTGCCAGCAGCTTAGCGCAGGACAACAGCTCACCCCTCCACTTT. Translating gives CASSLAQDNSSPLHF. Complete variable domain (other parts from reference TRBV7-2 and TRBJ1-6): GAGVSQSPSNKVTEKGKDVELRCDPISGHTALYWYRQSLGQGLEFLIYFQGNSAPDKSGLPSDRFSAERTGGSVSTLTIQRTQQEDSAVYLCASSLAQDNSSPLHFGNGTRLTVT.

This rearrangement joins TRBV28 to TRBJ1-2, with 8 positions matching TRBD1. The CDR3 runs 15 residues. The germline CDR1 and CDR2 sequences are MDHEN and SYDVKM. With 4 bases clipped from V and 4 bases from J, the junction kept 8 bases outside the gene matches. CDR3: CASSYPRTGSYGYTF. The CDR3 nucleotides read TGTGCCAGCAGTTACCCTCGGACAGGGAGCTATGGCTACACCTTC.

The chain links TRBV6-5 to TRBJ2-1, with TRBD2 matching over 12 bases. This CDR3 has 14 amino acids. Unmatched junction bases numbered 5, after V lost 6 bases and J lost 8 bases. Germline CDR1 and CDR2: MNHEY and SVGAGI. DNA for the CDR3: TGTGCCAGCAGGCCTAGCGGGGGGGTCCATGAGCAGTTCTTC. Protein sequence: CASRPSGGVHEQFF.

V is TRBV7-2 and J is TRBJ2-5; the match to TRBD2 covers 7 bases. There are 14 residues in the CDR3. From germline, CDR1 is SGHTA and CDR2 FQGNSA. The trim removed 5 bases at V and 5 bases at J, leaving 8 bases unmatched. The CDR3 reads CASSPRTRVETQYF. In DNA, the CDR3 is TGTGCCAGCAGCCCAAGGACTAGAGTGGAGACCCAGTACTTC.

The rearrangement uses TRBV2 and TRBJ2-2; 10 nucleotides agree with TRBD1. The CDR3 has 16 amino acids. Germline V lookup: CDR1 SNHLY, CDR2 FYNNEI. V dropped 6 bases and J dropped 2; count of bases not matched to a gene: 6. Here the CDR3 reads CASRPTGGVNTGELFF. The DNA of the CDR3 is TGTGCCAGCAGGCCGACAGGGGGCGTTAACACCGGGGAGCTGTTTTTT.

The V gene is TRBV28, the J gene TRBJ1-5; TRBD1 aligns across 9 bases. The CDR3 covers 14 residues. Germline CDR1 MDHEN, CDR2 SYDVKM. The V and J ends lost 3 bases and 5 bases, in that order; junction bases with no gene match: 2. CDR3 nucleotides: TGTGCCAGCAGTTTTGACAGGGGGGATCAGCCCCAGCATTTT. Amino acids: CASSFDRGDQPQHF.

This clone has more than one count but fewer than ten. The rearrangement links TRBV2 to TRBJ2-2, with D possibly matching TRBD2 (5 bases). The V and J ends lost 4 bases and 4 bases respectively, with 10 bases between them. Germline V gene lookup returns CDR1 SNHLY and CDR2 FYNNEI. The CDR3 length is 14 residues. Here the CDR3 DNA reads TGTGCCAGCAGTGGCAGTGCGGGCACCGGGGAGCTGTTTTTT. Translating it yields CASSGSAGTGELFF.

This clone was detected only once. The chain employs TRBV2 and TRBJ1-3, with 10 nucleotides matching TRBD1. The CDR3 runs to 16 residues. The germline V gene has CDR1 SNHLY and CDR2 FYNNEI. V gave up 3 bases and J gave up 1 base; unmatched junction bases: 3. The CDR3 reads CASSDPGQGSGNTIYF. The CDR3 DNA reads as TGTGCCAGCAGTGATCCGGGACAGGGGTCTGGAAACACCATATATTTT.

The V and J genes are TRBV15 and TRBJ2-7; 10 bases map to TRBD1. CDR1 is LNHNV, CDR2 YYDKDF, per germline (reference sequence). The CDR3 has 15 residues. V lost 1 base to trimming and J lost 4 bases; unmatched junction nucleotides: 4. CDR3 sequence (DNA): TGTGCCACCAGCAGAGGTGGGACAGGGGCTTACGAGCAGTACTTC. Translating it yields CATSRGGTGAYEQYF.

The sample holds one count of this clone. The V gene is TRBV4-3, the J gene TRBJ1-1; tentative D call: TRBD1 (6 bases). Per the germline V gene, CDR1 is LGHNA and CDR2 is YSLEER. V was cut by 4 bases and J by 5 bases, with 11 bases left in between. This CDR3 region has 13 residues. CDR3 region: CASSLRTGTEAFF. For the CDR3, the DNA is TGCGCCAGCAGCCTGCGTACAGGGACTGAAGCTTTCTTT.

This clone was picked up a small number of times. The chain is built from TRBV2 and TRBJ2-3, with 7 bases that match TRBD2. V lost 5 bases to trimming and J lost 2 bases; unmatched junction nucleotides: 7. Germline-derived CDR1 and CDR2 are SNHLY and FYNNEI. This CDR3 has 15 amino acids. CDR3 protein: CASSSGTTDTDTQYF. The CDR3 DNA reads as TGTGCCAGCAGTTCCGGGACTACTGACACAGATACGCAGTATTTT.

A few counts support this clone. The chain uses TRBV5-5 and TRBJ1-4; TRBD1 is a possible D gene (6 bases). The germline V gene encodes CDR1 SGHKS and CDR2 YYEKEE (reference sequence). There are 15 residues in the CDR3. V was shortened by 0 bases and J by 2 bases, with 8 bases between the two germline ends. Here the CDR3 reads CASSLARGTNEKLFF. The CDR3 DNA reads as TGTGCCAGCAGCTTGGCCAGGGGTACTAATGAAAAACTGTTTTTT.

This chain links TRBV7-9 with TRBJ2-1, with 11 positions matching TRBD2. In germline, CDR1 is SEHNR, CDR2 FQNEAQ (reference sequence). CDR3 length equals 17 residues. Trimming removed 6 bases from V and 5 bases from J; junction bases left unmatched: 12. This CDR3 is CASRGGHLAGGDNEQFF. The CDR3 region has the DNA TGTGCCAGCAGAGGCGGCCATCTAGCGGGGGGCGACAATGAGCAGTTCTTC.

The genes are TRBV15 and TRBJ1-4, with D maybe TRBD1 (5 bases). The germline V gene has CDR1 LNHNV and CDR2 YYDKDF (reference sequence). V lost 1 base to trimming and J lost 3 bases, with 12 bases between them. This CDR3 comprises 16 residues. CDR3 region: CATSRGWGQSNEKLFF. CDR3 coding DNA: TGTGCCACCAGCAGAGGATGGGGCCAGTCTAATGAAAAACTGTTTTTT.

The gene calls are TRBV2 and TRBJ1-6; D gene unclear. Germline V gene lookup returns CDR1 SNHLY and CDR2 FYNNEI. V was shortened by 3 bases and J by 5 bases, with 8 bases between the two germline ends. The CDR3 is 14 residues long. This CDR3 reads CASSDRTNNSPLHF. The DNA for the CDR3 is TGTGCCAGCAGTGACAGGACTAATAATTCACCCCTCCACTTT.

The CDR3 nucleotides read TGTGCCAGCAGTAATAGCGTATCTACGCAGTATTTT. As protein: CASSNSVSTQYF. The genes are TRBV6-5 and TRBJ2-3, with D possibly being TRBD2 (5 bases). In germline, CDR1 is MNHEY, CDR2 SVGAGI. Deletions cut 5 bases from V and 8 bases from J, with 11 bases between. CDR3 length: 12 residues.

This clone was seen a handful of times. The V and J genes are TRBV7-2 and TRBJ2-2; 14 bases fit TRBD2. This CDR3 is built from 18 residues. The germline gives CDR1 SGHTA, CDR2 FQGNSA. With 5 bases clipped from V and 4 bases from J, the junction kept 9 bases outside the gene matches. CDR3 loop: CASSPTTGLAGATGELFF. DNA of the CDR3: TGTGCCAGCAGCCCAACTACGGGACTAGCGGGGGCCACCGGGGAGCTGTTTTTT. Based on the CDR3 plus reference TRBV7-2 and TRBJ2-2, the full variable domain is GAGVSQSPSNKVTEKGKDVELRCDPISGHTALYWYRQSLGQGLEFLIYFQGNSAPDKSGLPSDRFSAERTGGSVSTLTIQRTQQEDSAVYLCASSPTTGLAGATGELFFGEGSRLTVL.

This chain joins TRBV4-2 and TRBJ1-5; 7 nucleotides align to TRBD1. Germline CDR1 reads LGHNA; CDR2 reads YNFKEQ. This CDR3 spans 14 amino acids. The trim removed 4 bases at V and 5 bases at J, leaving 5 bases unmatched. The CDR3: CASSRTGPDQPQHF. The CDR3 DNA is TGTGCCAGCAGCCGGACAGGCCCCGATCAGCCCCAGCATTTT.

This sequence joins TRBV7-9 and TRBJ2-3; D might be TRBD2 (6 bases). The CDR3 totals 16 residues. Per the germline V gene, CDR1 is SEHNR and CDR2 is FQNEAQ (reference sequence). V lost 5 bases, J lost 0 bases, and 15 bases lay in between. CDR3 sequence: CASSHPGSGSTDTQYF. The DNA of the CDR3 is TGTGCCAGCAGCCACCCTGGGAGCGGGAGCACAGATACGCAGTATTTT.

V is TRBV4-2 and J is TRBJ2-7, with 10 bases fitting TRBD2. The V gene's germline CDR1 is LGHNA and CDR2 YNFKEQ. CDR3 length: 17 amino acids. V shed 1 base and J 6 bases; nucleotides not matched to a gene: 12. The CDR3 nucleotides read TGTGCCAGCAGCCAAGGGGCTAGCGGGGGCCATTCCGGCGAGCAGTACTTC. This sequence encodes CASSQGASGGHSGEQYF.

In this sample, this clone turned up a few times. In DNA, the CDR3 is TGCGCCAGCAGCCCTACCACAGGGGGCGACGATCAGCCCCAGCATTTT. Protein product: CASSPTTGGDDQPQHF. This chain links TRBV4-1 with TRBJ1-5, with 9 bases aligning to TRBD1. CDR1 is MGHRA and CDR2 is YSYEKL in the germline V gene. This CDR3 comprises 16 residues. Germline trimming cut 4 bases from V and 5 bases from J; bases unmatched to any gene: 9.